The T cell receptor (beta chain) described here comes from a study of shared clonotypes between healthy human individuals. The authors distributed each subset's genomic DNA evenly over several immunoSEQ plates. TCRdb's table, derived via immunoSEQ multiplex PCR, lists solely in-frame clones and lacks some. The profile shows around 1,900,000 clones, around 93% of them singletons. Germline-derived CDR1 and CDR2 are PRHDT and FYEKMQ (reference sequence). V lost 1 base and J 2 bases, leaving 10 bases between the germline ends. This CDR3 has 15 amino acids. A remark on this clone: The antigen is undetermined.

Study-level findings and limits: Some naive CD4 clonotypes, about 5%, turned up in common across several donors. The study generally estimated greater richness for naive than memory subsets. Despite large depth, sorted-subset datasets appeared incompletely sequenced.

In the naive CD8 group, cells lacked CD45RO and were positively selected for CCR7, so terminally differentiated effector memory CD45RA+ cells were left out. The sample was naive CD8+ T cells from PBMCs. The sequence derives from a man aged 18 to 29 in good health. Some clones in this sample may be carry-over from other donors' samples. The chain combines TRBV13 with TRBJ2-3; possibly TRBD1 for D (5 bases). CDR3 coding DNA: TGTGCCAGCAGCTTAGCACAGGTTGCCACAGATACGCAGTATTTT. It translates to CASSLAQVATDTQYF.